This TCR beta chain was captured by sequencing in a study of blood T cell repertoires in COVID-19. Looking at the study overall: The samples span acute and convalescent COVID-19 from the United States, Italy and Spain.

In the study's own analysis: Reference gene primer amplification yielded estimated nucleated cell counts. Profiled with immunoSEQ multiplex PCR; TCRdb holds only in-frame clones, not every one. The DNA gave D and trimming, while V, J and clone size come from that table. The sample lists roughly 120,000 clones, approximately 79% occurring once. Germline V CDR1 and CDR2: KGHDR, SFDVKD. The CDR3 spans 15 residues. V lost 7 bases and J 5 bases, leaving 17 bases between the germline ends. The sequencing input was peripheral blood. The sequence was obtained from a man aged 50-59 years with acute or convalescent COVID-19. The rearrangement links TRBV24-1 to TRBJ1-5; D is perhaps TRBD1 (6 bases). The CDR3 region is CATSLSGQSDQPQHF. For the CDR3, the DNA is TGTGCCACCAGCCTATCGGGACAAAGCGATCAGCCCCAGCATTTT.